This TCR beta chain emerged from a study of blood T cell repertoires in COVID-19 (dated by TCRdb to the early 2020s). For context, the study as a whole: Samples from collaborators originated in the United States, Italy and Spain and spanned both the acute and convalescent phases of COVID-19. The material from the prospective study consisted of cDNA or gDNA derived from T cells, B-cell-depleted T cells, or PBMCs. The repertoires were released in a freely available public database meant as a resource for research on the immune response to SARS-CoV-2. The sample metadata nearly always contained a de-identified subject ID, COVID-19 status, age in years and sex. Samples came from the ongoing ImmuneRACE study (first 160 participants) plus 1,254 subjects from 6 global collaborators. Where available, HLA class I and class II types were obtained from metadata supplied by the sample provider rather than from assay-based typing. Deeply sampled blood TCRbeta repertoires from subjects exposed to, actively infected with, or recovered from COVID-19 were included in the dataset.

Participants in the prospective study were enrolled through a virtual design, were aged roughly 18 to 100 years, and lived in approximately 25 United States geographic areas. In the prospective study, participants were assigned to cohorts based on the clinical history participants reported in a screening survey and a study questionnaire. ImmuneRACE Cohort 3 recovered participants were defined by two consecutive negative NP/OP PCR tests, healthcare professional clearance, or symptom resolution. In the prospective study, whole blood, serum and a nasopharyngeal or oropharyngeal swab were collected from each participant by mobile phlebotomists. Additional blood draws and questionnaires over an approximately two-month period could optionally be provided by prospective study participants. Prospective study blood samples were shipped either frozen or at room temperature before DNA extraction. On the study overall, not on this receptor specifically: The amount of clinical and demographic metadata varied by source and participant and was provided uncurated.

Taken from cysteine to phenylalanine, the CDR3 has 15 residues. Solely the CDR3 DNA is kept, with 45 bases framed from the first base. The junction carries 14 bases between V and J, which are trimmed by 3 bases and 5 bases respectively. Sequences SGHTA (CDR1) and FQGTGA (CDR2) are obtained from the germline V gene. TCRbeta CDR3 regions were amplified from genomic DNA using the immunoSEQ Assay, a bias-controlled multiplex PCR. The source study handled its data this way. Within the assay, amplification of reference gene primers was used to estimate how many nucleated cells each sample contained. To quantify the absolute abundance of each unique TCRbeta CDR3 rearrangement, sequence reads were collapsed and filtered. For each sample, productive Simpson clonality was calculated as the square root of Simpson's diversity index across productive rearrangements. The clones in this table, taken by TCRdb from immuneACCESS, are in-frame only. Not every clone is retained; where verified, under half of the shortfall comes from an unresolved V gene, and the cause of the rest is unknown. D and trimming come from the DNA, and the V and J calls and clone size come from that table. Recorded for this sample are approximately 160,000 clones; over 75% of them occurred a single time. About 5.6% of the sample is in the top ten clones.

This clone has ten or more counts. The antigen this receptor binds is unknown. Per-base quality was not reported, and no clone a single base away is much larger than it. The sample was PBMCs or T cells enriched from blood (not recorded which). This receptor was taken from a middle-aged man who had recovered from COVID-19. The sequence is built from TRBV7-3 and TRBJ2-1, with TRBD2 tentatively as D gene (6 bases match). This receptor has the CDR3 CASSFLGTGHNEQFF. Read as DNA, the sequence is TGTGCCAGCAGCTTCCTCGGGACTGGGCACAATGAGCAGTTCTTC.